The clone carrying this T cell receptor beta chain occurred once. The sample is drawn from a study of blood T cell repertoires in COVID-19. Across the whole study: PBMCs, B-cell-depleted T cells, or T cells provided the cDNA or gDNA that made up the material.

From germline, CDR1 is SNHLY and CDR2 FYNNEI. This CDR3 comprises 15 residues. The V segment lost 4 bases and the J segment 5 bases; nucleotides outside the gene matches: 5. Profiled with immunoSEQ multiplex PCR; TCRdb holds only in-frame clones, not every one. Here the sample spans approximately 60,000 clones, approximately 79% being singletons. What was sequenced was peripheral blood. This clonotype originated in a woman older than 75 with active or convalescent COVID-19. The chain couples TRBV2 to TRBJ2-3; TRBD1 agrees at 11 bases. The CDR3 protein is CASSVRTGGVDTQYF. As DNA, the CDR3 is TGTGCCAGCAGTGTCAGGACAGGGGGCGTAGATACGCAGTATTTT. Looking up the rest from reference TRBV2 and TRBJ2-3 gives the full variable domain: EPEVTQTPSHQVTQMGQEVILRCVPISNHLYFYWYRQILGQKVEFLVSFYNNEISEKSEIFDDQFSVERPDGSNFTLKIRSTKLEDSAMYFCASSVRTGGVDTQYFGPGTRLTVL.